The rows below give T cell receptor beta chains drawn from one sample of a study of a mutant IDH1 vaccine in newly diagnosed glioma. Profiling relied on immunoSEQ multiplex PCR, and the TCRdb table lists in-frame clones only, not all of them. The sample includes about 96,000 clones, around 80% of them seen just once. The sample consisted of PBMCs, taken from a glioma patient treated with radiotherapy, temozolomide or both. These receptors were collected from a man in his forties with glioma. CDR3s include the opening cysteine and the closing phenylalanine or tryptophan. D genes are given only for firm matches. Not every row has a clone size; where given, it reads once, few, many or a size class.

clone size | D gene | J gene | V gene | CDR3 protein | CDR3 DNA
few | TRBD2 | TRBJ2-1 | TRBV5-4 | CASSLSLRTSGYNEQFF | TGTGCCAGCAGCTTGAGTCTAAGGACTAGCGGGTACAATGAGCAGTTCTTC
- | - | TRBJ1-2 | TRBV11-2 | CASSPQGSSGYTF | TGTGCCAGCAGCCCCCAGGGGTCTAGTGGCTACACCTTC
- | - | TRBJ2-7 | TRBV18 | CASSPRRTSSYEQYF | TGTGCCAGCTCTCCCAGACGGACTTCCTCCTACGAGCAGTACTTC
- | TRBD2 | TRBJ2-3 | TRBV9 | CASSVPLGGGIPDTQYF | TGTGCCAGCAGCGTACCACTCGGCGGGGGGATACCAGATACGCAGTATTTT
once | - | TRBJ2-7 | TRBV7-6 | CASSYKTGGWEQYF | TGTGCCAGCAGCTACAAGACCGGGGGATGGGAGCAGTACTTC
- | TRBD1 | TRBJ2-1 | TRBV6-6 | CASSGTGGRNEQFF | TGTGCCAGCTCAGGAACAGGGGGCCGGAATGAGCAGTTCTTC
- | TRBD2 | TRBJ2-5 | TRBV13 | CASSSSHSGGSEETQYF | TGTGCCAGCAGCTCCTCCCATAGCGGGGGGTCCGAAGAGACCCAGTACTTC
- | - | TRBJ2-3 | TRBV9 | CASSPTTRSTDTQYF | TGTGCCAGCAGCCCCACTACAAGAAGCACAGATACGCAGTATTTT
- | TRBD1 | TRBJ2-5 | TRBV5-6 | CASSLRLGTGRSGTQYF | TGTGCCAGCAGCTTGAGGCTCGGGACAGGCCGTAGTGGGACCCAGTACTTC
- | - | TRBJ2-3 | TRBV7-9 | CASSLAVRSADTQYF | TGTGCCAGCAGCTTAGCTGTCAGATCCGCAGATACGCAGTATTTT
- | - | TRBJ2-3 | TRBV4-3 | CASSQGLGTDTQYF | TGCGCCAGCAGCCAGGGACTTGGCACAGATACGCAGTATTTT
- | TRBD1 | TRBJ2-1 | TRBV6-5 | CASRKGGQGLYEQFF | TGTGCCAGCAGAAAAGGGGGACAGGGGTTATATGAGCAGTTCTTC
- | - | TRBJ2-1 | TRBV4-1 | CASSQGGTAYNEQFF | TGCGCCAGCAGCCAGGGAGGGACAGCTTACAATGAGCAGTTCTTC
- | - | TRBJ2-5 | TRBV7-2 | CASSRSEVGETQYF | TGTGCCAGCAGCCGCTCGGAGGTTGGGGAGACCCAGTACTTC
- | - | TRBJ1-2 | TRBV4-3 | CASSQDRGSKGYTF | TGCGCCAGCAGCCAAGATCGGGGTAGTAAGGGCTACACCTTC
once | - | TRBJ1-5 | TRBV19 | CASSIVGGNQPQHF | TGTGCCAGTAGTATAGTTGGGGGCAATCAGCCCCAGCATTTT
- | - | TRBJ1-5 | TRBV4-1 | CASSQGPQVFNQPQHF | TGCGCCAGCAGCCAAGGCCCACAGGTTTTCAATCAGCCCCAGCATTTT
- | TRBD1 | TRBJ1-1 | TRBV19 | CASKEWTGYFF | TGTGCCAGTAAGGAGTGGACAGGGTATTTCTTT
- | - | TRBJ2-3 | TRBV10-3 | CAISESEEGTDTQYF | TGTGCCATCAGTGAGTCAGAAGAAGGCACAGATACGCAGTATTTT
- | - | TRBJ2-1 | TRBV7-8 | CASSQDGNEQFF | TGTGCCAGCAGCCAGGACGGGAATGAGCAGTTCTTC
- | - | TRBJ1-5 | TRBV6-1 | CASSVTDSNQPQHF | TGTGCCAGCAGTGTCACAGATAGCAATCAGCCCCAGCATTTT
- | - | TRBJ2-7 | TRBV9 | CASSVGSGVGEQYF | TGTGCCAGCAGCGTAGGTTCAGGGGTGGGAGAGCAGTACTTC
- | - | TRBJ1-4 | TRBV6-1 | CGYRVDGTNEKLFF | TGTGGCTACAGGGTCGATGGAACTAATGAAAAACTGTTTTTT
once | TRBD2 | TRBJ2-1 | TRBV4-3 | CASSQSLPGLAYNEQFF | TGCGCCAGCAGCCAGAGCTTACCGGGACTAGCCTACAATGAGCAGTTCTTC
few | - | TRBJ2-1 | TRBV7-8 | CASSLRTNYNEQFF | TGTGCCAGCAGCTTAAGGACAAATTACAATGAGCAGTTCTTC
- | - | TRBJ2-6 | TRBV28 | CASSFQGSGANVLTF | TGTGCCAGCAGTTTCCAGGGCTCTGGGGCCAACGTCCTGACTTTC
- | - | TRBJ1-2 | TRBV4-1 | CASSQADRSSANYGYTF | TGCGCCAGCAGCCAAGCCGACAGGAGTTCAGCTAACTATGGCTACACCTTC
- | - | TRBJ1-1 | TRBV4-1 | CASSQARRTEAFF | TGCGCCAGCAGCCAAGCAAGGAGGACTGAAGCTTTCTTT
- | - | TRBJ2-7 | TRBV4-1 | CASSLGQGEGEQYF | TGCGCCAGCAGCCTTGGCCAGGGAGAAGGCGAGCAGTACTTC
- | TRBD2 | TRBJ2-3 | TRBV30 | CARSRGGPDTQYF | TGTGCCCGGAGTCGGGGGGGCCCAGATACGCAGTATTTT
- | - | TRBJ2-3 | TRBV5-1 | CASSTGLGSTDTQYF | TGCGCCAGCAGCACGGGACTCGGAAGCACAGATACGCAGTATTTT
once | TRBD1 | TRBJ1-5 | TRBV30 | CAWSVRQGVRNQPQHF | TGTGCCTGGAGTGTAAGACAGGGAGTCCGAAATCAGCCCCAGCATTTT
- | - | TRBJ2-1 | TRBV7-6 | CASSSEGGFNEQFF | TGTGCCAGCAGCTCAGAAGGGGGTTTCAATGAGCAGTTCTTC
- | TRBD1 | TRBJ2-5 | TRBV9 | CASSVPGQGETQYF | TGTGCCAGCAGTGTACCGGGACAGGGGGAGACCCAGTACTTC
- | - | TRBJ2-7 | TRBV6-5 | CASSYSMEGAGEQYF | TGTGCCAGCAGTTACTCTATGGAGGGGGCTGGCGAGCAGTACTTC
- | TRBD2 | TRBJ2-3 | TRBV5-4 | CASSLHGSGRGDTQYF | TGTGCCAGCAGCTTGCATGGTAGCGGGAGAGGGGATACGCAGTATTTT
- | - | TRBJ1-2 | TRBV9 | CASSLHEGGPQVANYGYTF | TGTGCCAGCAGCCTTCATGAGGGGGGACCTCAGGTAGCTAACTATGGCTACACCTTC
- | - | TRBJ1-2 | TRBV4-3 | CASSQGVGIGYTF | TGCGCCAGCAGCCAGGGAGTGGGGATTGGCTACACCTTC
- | TRBD2 | TRBJ2-7 | TRBV6-6 | CASSSGLARSYEQYF | TGTGCCAGCAGTTCGGGACTAGCTCGGTCCTACGAGCAGTACTTC
- | - | TRBJ1-1 | TRBV19 | CASSRGTWNTEAFF | TGTGCCAGTAGTAGAGGGACCTGGAACACTGAAGCTTTCTTT
- | TRBD1 | TRBJ1-1 | TRBV2 | CASSFAPGQGSEAFF | TGTGCCAGCAGTTTCGCTCCGGGACAGGGGTCTGAAGCTTTCTTT
- | TRBD1 | TRBJ2-5 | TRBV9 | CASSEGQGLMTQYF | TGTGCCAGCAGTGAGGGACAGGGACTTATGACCCAGTACTTC
few | TRBD1 | TRBJ1-2 | TRBV9 | CASSPWGTGGGYTF | TGTGCCAGCAGCCCGTGGGGGACAGGGGGCGGCTACACCTTC
- | TRBD1 | TRBJ1-1 | TRBV28 | CASRTGQTKNKAFF | TGTGCCAGCAGAACGGGACAGACCAAGAACAAGGCTTTCTTT
- | - | TRBJ2-4 | TRBV4-1 | CASSQEGIDKNIQYF | TGCGCCAGCAGCCAAGAAGGAATCGACAAAAACATTCAGTACTTC
- | TRBD1 | TRBJ2-7 | TRBV18 | CASSLDDRGSTYEQYF | TGTGCCAGCTCACTCGATGACAGGGGCTCTACCTACGAGCAGTACTTC
- | TRBD1 | TRBJ1-5 | TRBV6-1 | CASSVDRGALQPQHF | TGTGCCAGCAGCGTGGACAGGGGGGCGCTTCAGCCCCAGCATTTT
- | TRBD1 | TRBJ1-5 | TRBV6-5 | CASRQDRDSNQPQHF | TGTGCCAGCAGGCAGGACAGGGATAGCAATCAGCCCCAGCATTTT
- | - | TRBJ1-1 | TRBV6-5 | CASSYQWGGAAFF | TGTGCCAGCAGTTACCAATGGGGGGGGGCAGCTTTCTTT
- | - | TRBJ1-3 | TRBV11-1 | CASSYEQLGNTIYF | TGTGCCAGCAGCTATGAACAGCTTGGAAACACCATATATTTT
- | - | TRBJ2-4 | TRBV18 | CASSPPKLIAKNIQYF | TGTGCCAGCTCACCACCGAAGCTGATAGCCAAAAACATTCAGTACTTC
few | - | TRBJ1-5 | TRBV4-3 | CASSQALGNQPQHF | TGCGCCAGCAGCCAAGCCCTCGGGAATCAGCCCCAGCATTTT